The 31 T cell receptor beta chains below all came from one sample that was sequenced in a study of CD8+ T cells in alopecia areata. Specified treatment: oral pan-JAK inhibitor, 5-10 mg twice daily. Once RNA had been extracted, it was reverse transcribed into cDNA to act as the sequencing template. This table comes from immunoSEQ multiplex PCR, and its TCRdb copy is limited to in-frame clones, with some not included. This table holds a few hundred thousand clones, around three fifths found once. The sequenced sample was CD4+ T cells sorted from blood, obtained around week 54, from a patient treated with tofacitinib. These TCRs come from a human donor with alopecia areata.

This clone has a handful of counts. The CDR3 spells CASSLGIGGADTEAFF. Written as DNA, the CDR3 is TGTGCCAGCAGCTTGGGGATAGGTGGAGCGGACACTGAAGCTTTCTTT. The rearrangement uses TRBV5-4 and TRBJ1-1, with D hard to call. V gave up 0 bases and J gave up 3 bases, with 15 bases separating them. CDR1 SGHNT and CDR2 YYREEE come from the germline V gene (reference sequence). This CDR3 is 16 amino acids long.

The table lists this clone with a few counts. The identical CDR3 is also encoded by other nucleotide sequences in the sample. The chain couples TRBV29-1 to TRBJ1-1; D is unclear. Germline V CDR1 and CDR2: SQVTM, ANQGSEA. This CDR3 is built from 12 residues. Trimming pared 6 bases from V and 1 base from J, leaving 9 bases between. The CDR3 loop reads CSVEPGNTEAFF. The CDR3 DNA is TGCAGCGTCGAGCCAGGGAACACTGAAGCTTTCTTT. Drawing the rest from reference TRBV29-1 and TRBJ1-1, the complete variable domain is SAVISQKPSRDICQRGTSLTIQCQVDSQVTMMFWYRQQPGQSLTLIATANQGSEATYESGFVIDKFPISRPNLTFSTLTVSNMSPEDSSIYLCSVEPGNTEAFFGQGTRLTVV.

The chain is built from TRBV4-1 and TRBJ1-4, with D unresolved. The CDR3 is 14 amino acids. The V end was cut by 1 base, the J end by 5 bases, with 8 bases between. Germline V gene lookup returns CDR1 MGHRA and CDR2 YSYEKL. The CDR3 bases are TGCGCCAGCAGCCAAGCGCGACGGAATGAAAAACTGTTTTTT. This encodes CASSQARRNEKLFF.

The chain combines TRBV7-3 with TRBJ1-5; no clear D gene. The V end was cut by 0 bases, the J end by 6 bases, with 6 bases between. The length of the CDR3 is 13 residues. The germline V gene encodes CDR1 SGHTA and CDR2 FQGTGA. CDR3 amino acids: CASSLTTTQPQHF. The CDR3, as DNA: TGTGCCAGCAGCTTAACCACCACTCAGCCCCAGCATTTT.

V is TRBV6-1 and J is TRBJ2-5; D is ambiguous. The CDR3 is 15 amino acids. V gave up 6 bases and J gave up 2 bases, with 16 bases separating them. CDR1 MNHNS and CDR2 SASEGT come from the germline V gene. CDR3 nucleotide sequence: TGTGCCAGCAGCCAGGCGATCTTGCCTCAAGAGACCCAGTACTTC. Translation: CASSQAILPQETQYF.

The rearrangement uses TRBV6-5 and TRBJ2-6; no clear D gene. CDR3 size: 14 residues. V lost 5 bases and J 2 bases, leaving 7 bases between the germline ends. Germline CDR1 is MNHEY and CDR2 is SVGAGI. Written as DNA, the CDR3 is TGTGCCAGCAGTCCCCGACCTGGGGCCAACGTCCTGACTTTC. Translating it yields CASSPRPGANVLTF.

This chain joins TRBV29-1 and TRBJ2-3, with 9 positions matching TRBD1. From germline, CDR1 is SQVTM and CDR2 ANQGSEA. Unmatched junction bases numbered 9, after V lost 5 bases and J lost 0 bases. This CDR3 has 16 residues. The CDR3 spells CSVKGTGITSTDTQYF. The CDR3 DNA sequence: TGCAGCGTTAAAGGGACAGGGATAACTAGCACAGATACGCAGTATTTT.

In its sample, this clone was seen once. This chain links TRBV7-3 with TRBJ2-3; D may be TRBD1 (6 bases). The CDR3 is 16 residues long. Germline assignment: CDR1 SGHTA and CDR2 FQGTGA. V dropped 4 bases and J dropped 0 bases, with 14 bases sitting between them. The CDR3 sequence: CASSSGQKRSTDTQYF. In DNA form, the CDR3 reads TGTGCCAGCAGCTCCGGACAGAAAAGGAGCACAGATACGCAGTATTTT.

This chain joins TRBV30 and TRBJ1-4; D gene ambiguous. The germline gives CDR1 GTSNPN, CDR2 SVGIG (reference sequence). Trimming stripped 0 bases from V and 6 bases from J, with 11 bases between. This CDR3 is 14 amino acids long. The CDR3 DNA follows: TGTGCCTGGAGTGTAGTCCCTAAGGATGAAAAACTGTTTTTT. It yields the protein CAWSVVPKDEKLFF.

DNA of the CDR3: TGTGCCAGCAGTGAAGTAGCAGGGGGGAGAGGCGAGCAGTACTTC. The encoded protein is CASSEVAGGRGEQYF. The J gene is TRBJ2-7, the V gene TRBV2; D is possibly TRBD1 (7 bases). This CDR3 contains 15 residues. Germline V gives CDR1 SNHLY, CDR2 FYNNEI. V was shortened by 1 base and J by 6 bases, with 16 bases between the two germline ends. The whole variable domain, filled in from reference TRBV2 and TRBJ2-7, reads EPEVTQTPSHQVTQMGQEVILRCVPISNHLYFYWYRQILGQKVEFLVSFYNNEISEKSEIFDDQFSVERPDGSNFTLKIRSTKLEDSAMYFCASSEVAGGRGEQYFGPGTRLTVT.

The chain links TRBV7-9 to TRBJ2-6; D unresolved. V dropped 7 bases and J dropped 0 bases, with 4 bases sitting between them. The CDR3 is 13 amino acids. Germline V gene lookup returns CDR1 SEHNR and CDR2 FQNEAQ (reference sequence). CDR3 region: CASTLSGANVLTF. The CDR3 DNA reads TGTGCCAGCACTCTCTCTGGGGCCAACGTCCTGACTTTC. Supplemented by reference TRBV7-9 and TRBJ2-6, the full variable domain reads DTGVSQNPRHKITKRGQNVTFRCDPISEHNRLYWYRQTLGQGPEFLTYFQNEAQLEKSRLLSDRFSAERPKGSFSTLEIQRTEQGDSAMYLCASTLSGANVLTFGAGSRLTVL.

The chain employs TRBV2 and TRBJ2-7; weak D call: TRBD1 (5 bases). The CDR3 has 12 amino acids. The germline V gene encodes CDR1 SNHLY and CDR2 FYNNEI. V gave up 5 bases and J gave up 3 bases, with 8 bases separating them. CDR3 DNA sequence: TGTGCCAGCAGTCACGACAGCTACGAGCAGTACTTC. Encoded protein: CASSHDSYEQYF. The whole variable domain, remainder taken from reference TRBV2 and TRBJ2-7, is EPEVTQTPSHQVTQMGQEVILRCVPISNHLYFYWYRQILGQKVEFLVSFYNNEISEKSEIFDDQFSVERPDGSNFTLKIRSTKLEDSAMYFCASSHDSYEQYFGPGTRLTVT.

The V and J genes are TRBV29-1 and TRBJ1-1; D is unresolved. The germline V gene encodes CDR1 SQVTM and CDR2 ANQGSEA. The CDR3 is 13 amino acids. V was cut by 6 bases and J by 1 base, with 12 bases left in between. CDR3 sequence: CSVAVGGNTEAFF. The DNA for the CDR3 is TGCAGCGTGGCTGTCGGCGGGAACACTGAAGCTTTCTTT.

The chain employs TRBV2 and TRBJ2-5, with unresolved D. The V gene lost 1 base and the J gene lost 7 bases, with 16 bases spanning the gap. The CDR3 is made up of 15 amino acids. The germline V gene has CDR1 SNHLY and CDR2 FYNNEI. The CDR3 bases are TGTGCCAGCAGTGAAGGGCTAGTGGGGTCGAGGACCCAGTACTTC. It yields the protein CASSEGLVGSRTQYF.

This clone showed up just a few times. CDR3: CASSLAKNYEQYF. For the CDR3, the DNA is TGTGCCAGCAGCTTAGCGAAAAACTACGAGCAGTACTTC. The J gene is TRBJ2-7, the V gene TRBV7-2; D gene unclear. The CDR3 loop spans 13 amino acids. The V gene's germline CDR1 is SGHTA and CDR2 FQGNSA. V was trimmed by 0 bases and J by 3 bases, leaving 6 bases between them.

This chain joins TRBV7-8 and TRBJ1-6; no reliable D call. With 1 base removed from V and 9 bases from J, the gap between germline ends came to 16 bases. The CDR3 has 16 residues. Germline V lookup: CDR1 SGHVS, CDR2 FQNEAQ. The CDR3 protein is CASSLVSRSEASPLHF. The CDR3 nucleotides read TGTGCCAGCAGCTTAGTGTCCAGGTCGGAGGCTTCACCCCTCCACTTT.

The CDR3 DNA sequence: TGTGCCAGCAGCCCCAGCGGGGGGCGGGGGAATGAGCAGTTCTTC. Its protein is CASSPSGGRGNEQFF. The chain combines TRBV9 with TRBJ2-1; 9 positions match TRBD2. Germline V gene data show CDR1 as SGDLS and CDR2 as YYNGEE. The CDR3 totals 15 residues. The V gene end was trimmed by 4 bases and the J gene end by 7 bases; junction bases not matched to a gene: 9.

Notes on this clone: Other nucleotide sequences in the sample specify the same CDR3. The J gene is TRBJ2-3, the V gene TRBV9; 9 bases are shared with TRBD2. Germline V gene lookup returns CDR1 SGDLS and CDR2 YYNGEE. The CDR3 is 17 residues long. V shed 0 bases, J shed 0 bases, and the junction held 5 bases outside the gene matches. The CDR3 sequence is CASSVGAGGPSTDTQYF. The CDR3 DNA reads TGTGCCAGCAGCGTAGGAGCGGGGGGCCCCAGCACAGATACGCAGTATTTT.

The sample holds a few counts of this clone. The chain links TRBV30 to TRBJ2-3; D not resolved. This CDR3 spans 13 amino acids. The V gene's germline CDR1 is GTSNPN and CDR2 SVGIG (reference sequence). Trimming took off 4 bases at V and 3 bases at J, with 11 bases between the two ends. In DNA form, the CDR3 reads TGTGCCTGGACCTCGCGCAGGACAGATACGCAGTATTTT. Translating it yields CAWTSRRTDTQYF.

Comment on this clone: Germline and junction disagree at one end, which may indicate a read error. The J gene is TRBJ2-2, the V gene TRBV7-7, with D possibly being TRBD1 (6 bases). The germline CDR1 and CDR2 sequences are SSHAT and FNYEAQ (reference sequence). The CDR3 extends over 14 amino acids. The CDR3 spells CASSLVYRAGELFF. The CDR3 nucleotides read TGTGCTAGCAGCTTAGTTTACAGGGCGGGCGAGCTGTTTTTT.

The gene calls are TRBV7-8 and TRBJ1-1; perhaps TRBD1 as D (5 bases). The germline V and J ends were trimmed by 1 base and 11 bases, with 14 bases remaining between them. Looked up from germline, CDR1 is SGHVS and CDR2 is FQNEAQ. The CDR3 is 13 amino acids. In nucleotides, the CDR3 is TGTGCCAGCAGCTTAGATTGGGGGGATCACGCTTTCTTT. Its translation is CASSLDWGDHAFF. Full variable domain (remainder filled in from reference TRBV7-8 and TRBJ1-1): GAGVSQSPRYKVAKRGQDVALRCDPISGHVSLFWYQQALGQGPEFLTYFQNEAQLDKSGLPSDRFFAERPEGSVSTLKIQRTQQEDSAVYLCASSLDWGDHAFFGQGTRLTVV.

The chain employs TRBV30 and TRBJ1-3, with D maybe TRBD1 (5 bases). Trimming took off 2 bases at V and 2 bases at J, with 13 bases between the two ends. The germline V gene has CDR1 GTSNPN and CDR2 SVGIG (reference sequence). The CDR3 consists of 15 residues. For the CDR3, the DNA is TGTGCCTGGAGTAAACAGGTGGTAACTGGAAACACCATATATTTT. This sequence encodes CAWSKQVVTGNTIYF.

The rearrangement uses TRBV30 and TRBJ1-6, with 9 bases lining up with TRBD1. Germline values: CDR1 GTSNPN, CDR2 SVGIG (reference sequence). CDR3 length equals 15 residues. V lost 1 base and J lost 8; bases outside the gene matches: 6. Here the CDR3 reads CAWSARRDRDSPLHF. CDR3 DNA: TGTGCCTGGAGTGCTCGGCGGGACAGGGATTCACCCCTCCACTTT.

The V call is TRBV4-1, the J call TRBJ1-4; D is ambiguous. The germline V gene has CDR1 MGHRA and CDR2 YSYEKL. The CDR3 consists of 15 residues. The ends were cut back, 4 bases at V and 4 bases at J, with 13 bases in the middle. The CDR3 reads CASSRGGMSNEKLFF. In nucleotides, the CDR3 is TGCGCCAGCAGCCGAGGTGGGATGAGTAATGAAAAACTGTTTTTT.

This clone has just one count. The chain links TRBV29-1 to TRBJ2-5; 10 bases map to TRBD2. The germline V gene encodes CDR1 SQVTM and CDR2 ANQGSEA. V was pared by 5 bases and J by 10 bases, with 16 bases of the junction left unmatched. The CDR3 extends over 15 amino acids. This CDR3 is CSVSRPLSGGAGQYF. The CDR3 bases are TGCAGCGTTTCCCGCCCTCTGAGCGGGGGGGCTGGCCAGTACTTC. Full variable domain (missing parts from reference TRBV29-1 and TRBJ2-5): SAVISQKPSRDICQRGTSLTIQCQVDSQVTMMFWYRQQPGQSLTLIATANQGSEATYESGFVIDKFPISRPNLTFSTLTVSNMSPEDSSIYLCSVSRPLSGGAGQYFGPGTRLLVL.

The V call is TRBV4-2, the J call TRBJ2-1, with 7 bases fitting TRBD2. The germline gives CDR1 LGHNA, CDR2 YNFKEQ. Germline trimming cut 1 base from V and 0 bases from J; bases unmatched to any gene: 3. CDR3 length: 16 residues. The CDR3 nucleotides read TGTGCCAGCAGCCAAGTTTCTAGCGGCTCCTACAATGAGCAGTTCTTC. It codes for CASSQVSSGSYNEQFF.

The V call is TRBV30, the J call TRBJ2-7, with D possibly being TRBD1 (6 bases). This CDR3 is 13 amino acids long. Germline values: CDR1 GTSNPN, CDR2 SVGIG (reference sequence). V was pared by 7 bases and J by 2 bases, with 15 bases between. CDR3 coding DNA: TGTGCCTATACCCTCCGGGACACCTACGAGCAGTACTTC. It translates to CAYTLRDTYEQYF.

The chain couples TRBV5-4 to TRBJ2-5; 16 positions agree with TRBD2. The length of the CDR3 is 16 residues. Trimming took 3 bases from V and 2 from J; bases not matched to a gene: 1. In germline, CDR1 is SGHNT, CDR2 YYREEE (reference sequence). CDR3 sequence: CASSSGLAGGQETQYF. In DNA, the CDR3 is TGTGCCAGCAGCTCGGGACTAGCGGGGGGGCAAGAGACCCAGTACTTC. The entire variable domain, with the rest obtained from reference TRBV5-4 and TRBJ2-5, is as follows: ETGVTQSPTHLIKTRGQQVTLRCSSQSGHNTVSWYQQALGQGPQFIFQYYREEENGRGNFPPRFSGLQFPNYSSELNVNALELDDSALYLCASSSGLAGGQETQYFGPGTRLLVL.

Here the CDR3 DNA reads TGTGCCAGCAGTAAGAGGGGAGGGGAAGAGACCCAGTACTTC. Its protein product is CASSKRGGEETQYF. J is TRBJ2-5 and V is TRBV27; 7 nucleotides agree with TRBD2. This CDR3 spans 14 amino acids. With 5 bases clipped from V and 3 bases from J, the junction kept 6 bases outside the gene matches. The germline gives CDR1 MNHEY, CDR2 SMNVEV (reference sequence).

This sequence joins TRBV6-5 and TRBJ2-4, with D perhaps TRBD2 (5 bases). V was pared by 5 bases and J by 1 base, with 12 bases between. The CDR3 has 15 residues. The germline V gene encodes CDR1 MNHEY and CDR2 SVGAGI. This chain's CDR3 is CASSVLRAAKNIQYF. The CDR3 DNA reads TGTGCCAGCAGTGTTTTGCGGGCGGCCAAAAACATTCAGTACTTC.

The genes are TRBV30 and TRBJ1-4; D might be TRBD1 (5 bases). V shed 2 bases and J shed 6 bases, with 10 bases lying between them. CDR1 is GTSNPN, CDR2 SVGIG, per germline (reference sequence). This CDR3 region has 13 residues. The CDR3 region has the DNA TGTGCCTGGAGTCCCCGCAGGGATGAAAAACTGTTTTTT. Translating gives CAWSPRRDEKLFF. The variable domain in full, completed from reference TRBV30 and TRBJ1-4, reads SQTIHQWPATLVQPVGSPLSLECTVEGTSNPNLYWYRQAAGRGLQLLFYSVGIGQISSEVPQNLSASRPQDRQFILSSKKLLLSDSGFYLCAWSPRRDEKLFFGSGTQLSVL.